This T cell receptor beta chain was obtained from a study of blood T cell repertoires in COVID-19. Across the study: Specimens from acute and convalescent COVID-19 originated in the United States, Italy and Spain.

This CDR3 spans 15 amino acids. CDR1 is SEHNR, CDR2 FQNEAQ, per germline (reference sequence). The V and J ends lost 5 bases and 0 bases, in that order; junction bases with no gene match: 4. Produced via immunoSEQ multiplex PCR; TCRdb's table is partial and in-frame only. The sample contains about 50,000 clones, about 80% of which appear only once. This receptor was obtained from a man aged 70 or older with active COVID-19. Sequences were obtained from peripheral blood. This rearrangement joins TRBV7-9 to TRBJ2-3, with 8 bases that match TRBD2. The CDR3 loop reads CASSPLAASTDTQYF. The CDR3 bases are TGTGCCAGCAGCCCACTAGCGGCTAGCACAGATACGCAGTATTTT.